This entry features one T cell receptor (beta chain) sequence. Recruited during active infection, patients (from Seattle) were subsequently followed longitudinally. Profiling relied on immunoSEQ multiplex PCR, and the TCRdb table lists in-frame clones only, not all of them. The table has approximately 200,000 clones, about four fifths seen once; the top ten hold roughly 5.7%. This specimen comes from a study of blood T cell repertoires in COVID-19. Study details: Samples representing acute and convalescent COVID-19 were sourced from the United States, Italy and Spain. PBMCs, B-cell-depleted T cells, or T cells were the source of the cDNA or gDNA that made up the material.

The CDR3 has 15 residues. Deletions cut 3 bases from V and 6 bases from J, with 14 bases between. Germline V lookup: CDR1 LGHNA, CDR2 YSLEER. The chain joins TRBV4-3 to TRBJ2-2; TRBD2 is a possible D gene (5 bases). Material: peripheral blood. The receptor's source is a woman aged 40-49 years with COVID-19, enrolled during active disease. CDR3 sequence reads: CASSQLRPGAGELFF. DNA of the CDR3: TGCGCCAGCAGCCAGCTCCGGCCCGGGGCCGGGGAGCTGTTTTTT.